This T cell receptor beta chain came from a study of low-dose radiotherapy and immunotherapy resistance in tumors. Noted time point: after trial treatment. The treatment is: LDRT plus nivolumab, ipilimumab, low-dose cyclophosphamide and aspirin (RACIN trial). Covering alpha and beta chains, TRAV- and TRBV-specific primers were used for the first-strand cDNA. TCRs were put through 20 to 25 PCR cycles of amplification with Phusion. A constant-region primer and the V-primer adapter served as the primer pair. TCRdb itself ran the reads through MiXCR, one entry per CDR3 protein. The table includes under 75,000 distinct CDR3 sequences, 23% detected once. V lost 1 base and J lost 0, with 14 bases in between. Germline CDR1 and CDR2: SGHRS and YFSETQ. The CDR3 spans 17 residues.

The rearrangement uses TRBV5-1 and TRBJ1-3; D is undetermined. Sequenced material: PBMCs, taken after low-dose radiotherapy plus immunotherapy. This TCR derives from a male donor with prostate cancer. The CDR3 bases are TGCGCCAGCAGCTTGACCCACAGCTCCACCTCTGGAAACACCATATATTTT. Its protein is CASSLTHSSTSGNTIYF.